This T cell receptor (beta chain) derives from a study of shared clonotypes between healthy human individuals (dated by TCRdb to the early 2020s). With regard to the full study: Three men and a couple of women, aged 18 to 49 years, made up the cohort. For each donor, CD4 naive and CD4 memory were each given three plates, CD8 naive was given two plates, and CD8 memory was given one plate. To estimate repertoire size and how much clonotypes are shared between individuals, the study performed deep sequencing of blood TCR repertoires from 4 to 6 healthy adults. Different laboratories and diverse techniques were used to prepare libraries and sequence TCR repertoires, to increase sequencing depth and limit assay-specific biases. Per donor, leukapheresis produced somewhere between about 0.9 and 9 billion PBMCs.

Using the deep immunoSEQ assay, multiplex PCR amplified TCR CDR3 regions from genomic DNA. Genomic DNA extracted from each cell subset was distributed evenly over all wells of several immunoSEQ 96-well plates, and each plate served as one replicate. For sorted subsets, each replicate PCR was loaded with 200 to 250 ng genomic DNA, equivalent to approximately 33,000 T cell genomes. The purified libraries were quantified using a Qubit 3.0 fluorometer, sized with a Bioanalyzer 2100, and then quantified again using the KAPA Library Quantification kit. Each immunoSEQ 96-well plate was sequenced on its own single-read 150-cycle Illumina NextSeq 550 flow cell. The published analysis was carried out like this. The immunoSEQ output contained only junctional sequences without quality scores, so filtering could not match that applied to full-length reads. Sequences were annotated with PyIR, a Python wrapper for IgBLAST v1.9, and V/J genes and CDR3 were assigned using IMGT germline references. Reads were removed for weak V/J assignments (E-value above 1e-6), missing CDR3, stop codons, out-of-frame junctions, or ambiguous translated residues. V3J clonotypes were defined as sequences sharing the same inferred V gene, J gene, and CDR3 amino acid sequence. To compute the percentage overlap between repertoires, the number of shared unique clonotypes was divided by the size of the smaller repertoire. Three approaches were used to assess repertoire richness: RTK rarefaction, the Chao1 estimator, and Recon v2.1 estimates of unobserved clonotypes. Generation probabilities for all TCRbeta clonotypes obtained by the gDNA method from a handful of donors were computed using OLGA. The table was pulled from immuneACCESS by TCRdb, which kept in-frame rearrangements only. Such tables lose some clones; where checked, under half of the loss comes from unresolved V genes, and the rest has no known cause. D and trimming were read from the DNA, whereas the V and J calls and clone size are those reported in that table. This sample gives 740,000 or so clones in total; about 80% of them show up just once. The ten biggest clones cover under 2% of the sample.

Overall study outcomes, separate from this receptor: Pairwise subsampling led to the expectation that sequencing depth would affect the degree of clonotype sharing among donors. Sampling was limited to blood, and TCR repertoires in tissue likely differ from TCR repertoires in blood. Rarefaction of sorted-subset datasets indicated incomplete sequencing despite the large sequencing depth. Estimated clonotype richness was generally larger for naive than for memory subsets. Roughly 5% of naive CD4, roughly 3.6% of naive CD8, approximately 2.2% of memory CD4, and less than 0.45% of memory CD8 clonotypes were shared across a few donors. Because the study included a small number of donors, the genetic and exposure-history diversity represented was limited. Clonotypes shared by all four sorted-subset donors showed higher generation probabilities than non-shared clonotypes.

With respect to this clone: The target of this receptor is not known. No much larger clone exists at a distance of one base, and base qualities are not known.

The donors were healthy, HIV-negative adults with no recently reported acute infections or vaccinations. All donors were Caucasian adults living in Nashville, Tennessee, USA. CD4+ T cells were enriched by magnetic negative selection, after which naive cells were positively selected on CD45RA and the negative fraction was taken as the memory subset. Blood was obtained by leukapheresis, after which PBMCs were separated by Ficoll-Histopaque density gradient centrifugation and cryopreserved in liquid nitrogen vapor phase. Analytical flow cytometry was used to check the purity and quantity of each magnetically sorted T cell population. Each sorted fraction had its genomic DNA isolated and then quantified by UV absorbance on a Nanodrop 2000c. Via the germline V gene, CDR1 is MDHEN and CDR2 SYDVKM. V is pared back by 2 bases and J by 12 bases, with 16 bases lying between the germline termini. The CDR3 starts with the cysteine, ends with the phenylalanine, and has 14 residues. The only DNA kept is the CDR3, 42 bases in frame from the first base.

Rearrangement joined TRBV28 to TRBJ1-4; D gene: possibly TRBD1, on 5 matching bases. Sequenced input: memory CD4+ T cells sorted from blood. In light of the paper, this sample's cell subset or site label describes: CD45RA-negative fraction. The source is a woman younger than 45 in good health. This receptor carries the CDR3 CASSLGGPTRELFF. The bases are TGTGCCAGCAGTTTAGGTGGGCCGACCAGGGAACTGTTTTTT.